The clone carrying this TCR beta chain was detected many times. Its antigen is unknown. Construction of the TCRbeta library involved unique molecular identifiers. MiXCR, applied by TCRdb to the PCR reads, yields one record per CDR3 protein. Of 240,000 or so distinct CDR3 sequences in the sample, under 9.5% were seen once. This specimen belongs to a study of T-cell reconstitution after alpha-beta-depleted transplantation in children. Study findings and constraints: Recipient T cells and thymic progenitors that survived gave rise to the high TCRbeta diversity observed at day 60 in some patients. T-cell numbers and diversity one year post-transplant derived largely from freshly generated T cells. It was reported that alpha-beta T cells came from several hundred expanded graft clones (about two months after transplant).

Between the trimmed V and J ends, which lost 2 bases and 6 bases, there was a span of 13 bases. The CDR3 has 14 residues. From germline, CDR1 is KGHSH and CDR2 LQKENI. The sequence came from a male patient younger than 18 who had a stem cell transplant for acute lymphoblastic leukemia, so the T cells may come from the graft donor. The sequences come from PBMCs, mostly from graft donor cells, collected 180 days after TCRalphabeta/CD19-depleted stem cell transplant. The genes are TRBV18 and TRBJ1-1; possibly TRBD1 for D (5 bases). The CDR3 spells CASSPKPGDSEAFF. The CDR3 DNA sequence: TGTGCCAGCTCACCAAAGCCCGGGGACTCTGAAGCTTTCTTT. The variable domain in full, completed from reference TRBV18 and TRBJ1-1, reads NAGVMQNPRHLVRRRGQEARLRCSPMKGHSHVYWYRQLPEEGLKFMVYLQKENIIDESGMPKERFSAEFPKEGPSILRIQQVVRGDSAAYFCASSPKPGDSEAFFGQGTRLTVV.